One sample yielded the 15 T cell receptor beta chains listed below, sequenced in a study of CD8 T cells in Susac syndrome. RNA totalling about 0.45 to 1 ug underwent reverse transcription with random hexamers. TCRdb redid the calling of the immunoSEQ multiplex PCR reads with MiXCR, one entry per CDR3 protein. The sample yields under 85,000 distinct CDR3 sequences, 80% to 95% seen once. The sample comprised CD8+ T cells from PBMCs. The source of these receptors is a human donor with Susac syndrome.

The V gene is TRBV6-6, the J gene TRBJ1-4; D call uncertain. Germline V gene data show CDR1 as MNHNY and CDR2 as SVGAGI (reference sequence). V was clipped by 2 bases and J by 0 bases, with 7 bases between them. CDR3 size: 15 residues. The CDR3 loop is CASSYVPATNEKLFF. CDR3 nucleotides: TGTGCCAGCAGTTACGTACCGGCAACTAATGAAAAACTGTTTTTT.

The CDR3 DNA is TGTGCCAGTACCCCGGACAGGGAGGGGCCCCAGCATTTT. As protein: CASTPDREGPQHF. The rearrangement joins TRBV19 to TRBJ1-5, with TRBD1 identical over 8 bases. Germline values: CDR1 LNHDA, CDR2 SQIVND (reference sequence). V was pared by 7 bases and J by 9 bases, with 8 bases of the junction left unmatched. The CDR3 is 13 amino acids.

J is TRBJ2-5 and V is TRBV3-1; D is possibly TRBD1 (7 bases). V lost 5 bases, J lost 5 bases, and 12 bases lay in between. Germline values: CDR1 LGHDT, CDR2 YNNKEL (reference sequence). The CDR3 sequence is 13 residues long. The CDR3: CASSARGAETQYF. The CDR3 nucleotides read TGTGCCAGCAGCGCCAGGGGGGCGGAGACCCAGTACTTC.

Worth noting for this clonotype: In this CDR3 the conserved last residue, phenylalanine or tryptophan, is missing, so a read error is likely. The chain couples TRBV19 to TRBJ2-3; D is perhaps TRBD1 or TRBD2 (5 bases each). V lost 6 bases, J lost 2 bases, and 18 bases lay in between. The CDR3 runs 16 residues. CDR1 LNHDA and CDR2 SQIVND come from the germline V gene (reference sequence). DNA of the CDR3: TGTGCCAGTAGCATGGGACCACAGTCGTTCACAGATACGCAGTATCTT. Its translation: CASSMGPQSFTDTQYL.

The count of this clonotype is one. The V call is TRBV20-1, the J call TRBJ2-2, with D perhaps assigned TRBD1 or TRBD2 (5 bases each). V lost 0 bases to trimming and J lost 7 bases, with 18 bases between them. Germline CDR1 and CDR2: DFQATT and SNEGSKA (reference sequence). The CDR3 runs to 16 residues. CDR3 bases: TGCAGTGCTAGAGATGTCTCCGAGGGGACCCTCGGGGAGCTGTTTTTT. As protein: CSARDVSEGTLGELFF.

This chain links TRBV9 with TRBJ1-5; possibly TRBD1 for D (5 bases). The V and J ends lost 0 bases and 2 bases respectively, with 9 bases between them. From germline, CDR1 is SGDLS and CDR2 YYNGEE. CDR3 length: 15 amino acids. The CDR3 sequence: CASSVGGGGNQPQHF. The CDR3 DNA follows: TGTGCCAGCAGCGTAGGAGGAGGGGGCAATCAGCCCCAGCATTTT.

The chain recombines TRBV3-1 with TRBJ2-2; D might be TRBD1 (5 bases). Germline V gene sequence: CDR1 LGHDT, CDR2 YNNKEL (reference sequence). V gave up 4 bases and J gave up 4 bases, with 13 bases separating them. This CDR3 is built from 15 residues. The CDR3 region has the DNA TGTGCCAGCAGCCTCGCACGAAGGGGCACCGGGGAGCTGTTTTTT. This translates into CASSLARRGTGELFF.

The chain employs TRBV12-5 and TRBJ1-1, with D unresolved. V lost 0 bases to trimming and J lost 4 bases, with 15 bases between them. In germline, CDR1 is LGHNT, CDR2 FRNRAP. The CDR3 covers 16 residues. CDR3 nucleotides: TGTGCTAGTGGTTTGGTACGAAGGGCAGGTTTCACTGAAGCTTTCTTT. Its translation is CASGLVRRAGFTEAFF.

The chain employs TRBV19 and TRBJ2-1, with 9 bases aligning to TRBD2. The V gene's germline CDR1 is LNHDA and CDR2 SQIVND (reference sequence). The CDR3 spans 18 residues. After removal of 3 bases from V and 0 bases from J, the junction contained 9 bases not matched to a gene. CDR3 residues: CASSMYGSGSFSYNEQFF. The CDR3 DNA follows: TGTGCCAGTAGTATGTATGGTAGCGGGAGTTTCTCCTACAATGAGCAGTTCTTC.

The chain is built from TRBV5-6 and TRBJ2-7; D is undetermined. This CDR3 has 15 residues. Trimming left V 1 base short and J 0 bases short, with 11 bases between. Per the germline V gene, CDR1 is SGHDT and CDR2 is YYEEEE. DNA for the CDR3: TGTGCCAGCAGCTTGCGACGGCCGAGCTCCTACGAGCAGTACTTC. Amino acids: CASSLRRPSSYEQYF. The full variable domain, its missing parts supplied by reference TRBV5-6 and TRBJ2-7, is DAGVTQSPTHLIKTRGQQVTLRCSPKSGHDTVSWYQQALGQGPQFIFQYYEEEERQRGNFPDRFSGHQFPNYSSELNVNALLLGDSALYLCASSLRRPSSYEQYFGPGTRLTVT.

The rearrangement joins TRBV6-1 to TRBJ1-5; 7 positions agree with TRBD1. This CDR3 comprises 17 residues. Trimming at V came to 4 bases and at J to 5 bases, leaving 14 bases not matched to a gene. CDR1 MNHNS and CDR2 SASEGT come from the germline V gene. The CDR3 DNA sequence: TGTGCCAGCAGTGGCGACAGGGACGCTGGGGGCGATCAGCCCCAGCATTTT. It specifies CASSGDRDAGGDQPQHF.

The chain is built from TRBV6-7 and TRBJ2-3; 7 bases agree with TRBD1. TRBV6-7 is placed among ORFs of uncertain function. The CDR3 length is 17 residues. The V gene end was trimmed by 11 bases and the J gene end by 0 bases; junction bases not matched to a gene: 17. The CDR3 DNA sequence: TGTGCCCGGCCTGACAGGGATCCACCTTCTAGCACAGATACGCAGTATTTT. This codes for CARPDRDPPSSTDTQYF.

The J gene is TRBJ2-7, the V gene TRBV6-1; 10 bases map to TRBD2. This CDR3 is 15 amino acids long. Trimming at V came to 5 bases and at J to 2 bases, leaving 6 bases not matched to a gene. From germline, CDR1 is MNHNS and CDR2 SASEGT. The CDR3 region has the DNA TGTGCCAGCAGTTCTCTAGCGGGGGCCGCCTACGAGCAGTACTTC. Its translation: CASSSLAGAAYEQYF.

The J gene is TRBJ1-1, the V gene TRBV7-9; no clear D. Germline lookup yields CDR1 SEHNR and CDR2 FQNEAQ (reference sequence). The length of the CDR3 is 12 residues. V was shortened by 0 bases and J by 11 bases, with 10 bases between the two germline ends. The CDR3 reads CASSLAATLAFF. Here the CDR3 DNA reads TGTGCCAGCAGCTTAGCGGCGACACTGGCTTTCTTT.

This clonotype occurred once. This chain links TRBV20-1 with TRBJ2-7; D perhaps matches TRBD2 (7 bases). Germline V gene sequence: CDR1 DFQATT, CDR2 SNEGSKA (reference sequence). Deletions cut 5 bases from V and 3 bases from J, with 11 bases between. The CDR3 is 12 amino acids. Here the CDR3 reads CSAGGGVYEQYF. The CDR3 DNA sequence: TGCAGTGCTGGGGGGGGCGTCTACGAGCAGTACTTC.